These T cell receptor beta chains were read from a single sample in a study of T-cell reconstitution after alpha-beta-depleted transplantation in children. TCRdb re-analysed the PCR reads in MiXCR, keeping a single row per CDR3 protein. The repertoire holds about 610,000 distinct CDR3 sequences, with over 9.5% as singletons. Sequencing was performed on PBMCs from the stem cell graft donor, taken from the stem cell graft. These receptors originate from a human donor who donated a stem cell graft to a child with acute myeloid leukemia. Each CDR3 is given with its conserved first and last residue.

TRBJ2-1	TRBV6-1	CASSGLAVDSYNEQFF
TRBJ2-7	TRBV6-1	CASSTSGTSVSSEQYF
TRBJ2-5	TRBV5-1	CASSLWGSVGSSQETQYF
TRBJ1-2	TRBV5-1	CASSAGTVPYGYTF
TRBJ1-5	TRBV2	CASSVGSSNQPQHF
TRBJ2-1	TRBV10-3	CAISDRLAEGVYNEQFF
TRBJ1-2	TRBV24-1	CATSDPGRANYGYTF
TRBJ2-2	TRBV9	CATSPSWNTGELFF
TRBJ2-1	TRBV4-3	CASSLRTAGTNEQFF
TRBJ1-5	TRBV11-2	CASSLEASQPQHF
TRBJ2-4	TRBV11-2	CASSLQREVAKNIQYF